This T cell receptor (beta chain) was identified during a study of OX40 agonist ivuxolimab in advanced cancers. Study-level findings and limits: CD4+ and CD8+ blood T cells expanded clonally by week 6 at 0.1 to 3.0 mg/kg. On average, CD8+ T cells showed a greater number of expanded clones than CD4+.

Clones were sequenced by immunoSEQ multiplex PCR, and TCRdb holds only the in-frame ones, with some missing. The data contain roughly 63,000 clones, more than 85% of them seen just once; the ten biggest clones take up approximately 1.2%. This CDR3 has 14 residues. Per germline, CDR1 KGHSH and CDR2 LQKENI. V lost 3 bases and J lost 1, with 9 bases in between. Note on this clone: Its antigen is not known.

The sequencing here drew on CD4+ or CD8+ T cells sorted from blood, taken in a trial of the OX40 agonist ivuxolimab. This clonotype was obtained from an adult with an advanced solid tumor such as melanoma, head and neck, liver or kidney cancer. The chain joins TRBV18 to TRBJ1-1, with D hard to call. The CDR3 DNA reads as TGTGCCAGCTCACCCCAATCAGGGAACACTGAAGCTTTCTTT. It translates to CASSPQSGNTEAFF.